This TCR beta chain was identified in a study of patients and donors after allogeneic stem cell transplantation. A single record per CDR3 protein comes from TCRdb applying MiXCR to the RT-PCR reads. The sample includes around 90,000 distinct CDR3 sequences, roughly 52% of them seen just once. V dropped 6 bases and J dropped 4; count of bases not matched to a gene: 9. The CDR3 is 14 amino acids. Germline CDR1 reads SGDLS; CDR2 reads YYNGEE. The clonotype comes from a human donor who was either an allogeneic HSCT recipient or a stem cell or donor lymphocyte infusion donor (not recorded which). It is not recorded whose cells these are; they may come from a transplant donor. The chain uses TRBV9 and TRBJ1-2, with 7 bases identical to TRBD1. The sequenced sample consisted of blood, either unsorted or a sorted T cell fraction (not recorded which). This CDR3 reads CASTAGGAVYGYTF. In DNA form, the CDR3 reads TGTGCCAGCACCGCAGGGGGTGCAGTCTATGGCTACACCTTC.